Shown below are 7 T cell receptor delta chains from a single sample sequenced in a study of Vδ1+ human thymocytes. RNA was extracted from the cells and then reverse transcribed. The CDR3 regions were amplified by multiplex PCR from V-gene primers to a constant-region primer. TCRdb re-identified clones in the multiplex PCR reads via CATT. This table holds 54,000 or so delta-chain clones, about a sixth found once. For these receptors, no antigen is known. Notes on the study in general: Thymic TRG and TRD repertoires appeared highly polyclonal.

Sample: Vdelta1+ gamma-delta thymocytes from the thymus. The subset here: FACS-sorted CD3+ TCRalphabeta- TCRVdelta1+ TCRVdelta2- thymocytes. The receptor set was obtained from a boy under two years old who had congenital heart surgery.

The chain joins TRDV1 to TRDJ1; no firm D call. The CDR3 covers 16 residues. V was pared by 3 bases and J by 0 bases, with 14 bases between. Germline assignment: CDR1 TSWWSYY and CDR2 QGS. This CDR3 reads CALGDPISPDTDKLIF. The CDR3 nucleotides are TGTGCTCTTGGGGACCCCATTTCCCCAGACACCGATAAACTCATCTTT.

This clone appeared a few times. The chain employs TRDV1 and TRDJ1; 7 bases match TRDD2. The CDR3 extends over 18 amino acids. J lost 3 bases, V lost 0 bases, and 13 bases had no gene match. Per the germline V gene, CDR1 is TSWWSYY and CDR2 is QGS. The CDR3 loop is CALGELALPVYASDKLIF. The DNA of the CDR3 is TGTGCTCTTGGGGAACTAGCCCTTCCTGTCTACGCCTCCGATAAACTCATCTTT.

The gene calls are TRDV1 and TRDJ1, with unresolved D. In germline, CDR1 is TSWWSYY, CDR2 QGS. The CDR3 runs to 19 residues. Deletions cut 0 bases from V and 0 bases from J, with 20 bases between. CDR3 region: CALGELSSVYSTYTDKLIF. In DNA, the CDR3 is TGTGCTCTTGGGGAACTCTCCTCAGTATACTCCACGTACACCGATAAACTCATCTTT.

V gene TRDV1 combines with J gene TRDJ1; 12 nucleotides line up with TRDD3. The CDR3 contains 24 residues. V shed 2 bases, J shed 4 bases, and the junction held 29 bases outside the gene matches. CDR1 is TSWWSYY, CDR2 QGS, per germline. The CDR3 here is CALGEIEPSIPRLTGGYSVDKLIF. In DNA form, the CDR3 reads TGTGCTCTTGGGGAAATCGAACCTTCTATACCCAGGCTTACTGGGGGATACAGCGTCGATAAACTCATCTTT.

This clone occurred a few times. The chain couples TRDV1 to TRDJ1; TRDD3 might be the D (6 bases). V gave up 9 bases and J gave up 1 base, with 27 bases separating them. Looked up from germline, CDR1 is TSWWSYY and CDR2 is QGS. The CDR3 runs 18 residues. This chain's CDR3 is CALAACVYLGIFTDKLIF. The DNA of the CDR3 is TGTGCTCTCGCCGCATGCGTCTACTTGGGGATCTTCACCGATAAACTCATCTTT.

The chain joins TRDV1 to TRDJ1; D is possibly TRDD3 (6 bases). The germline V and J ends were trimmed by 0 bases and 0 bases, with 20 bases remaining between them. Germline CDR1 is TSWWSYY and CDR2 is QGS. CDR3 length equals 19 residues. CDR3 in DNA: TGTGCTCTTGGGGAACTGGGCGCCCTGGGGATGATGTACACCGATAAACTCATCTTT. This codes for CALGELGALGMMYTDKLIF.

The table lists this clone with a few counts. The V and J genes are TRDV1 and TRDJ1; tentative D call: TRDD3 (6 bases). This CDR3 is built from 19 residues. CDR1 and CDR2 from the germline V gene are TSWWSYY and QGS. V lost 1 base, J lost 4 bases, and 25 bases lay in between. DNA for the CDR3: TGTGCTCTTGGGGAACCTATCCCGTCAGTGGGGGTTTATATCGATAAACTCATCTTT. Its translation is CALGEPIPSVGVYIDKLIF.